This TCR beta chain was sequenced during a study of T cells in Graves' hyperthyroidism and ophthalmopathy. TCR beta CDR3 regions were amplified from RNA transcripts. A set of HTBI primers served as the primers for a first-round RT-PCR of the TCR CDR3. TCRdb reprocessed the multiplex PCR reads via MiXCR and lists one record per CDR3 protein. The table includes approximately 600,000 distinct CDR3 sequences, 15% to 20% detected once. Notes on the study in general: Ophthalmopathy, which appeared later, was predicted by the model a median approximately six months before onset.

Turning to this clonotype: Its antigen is as yet unknown.

The source is a woman in her twenties or thirties with Graves' hyperthyroidism. The material sequenced was blood.

The CDR3 DNA sequence: TGTGCCAGCAGCTTAACGCCCCGACTAGCGGGAGGGCGTGGAGATACGCAGTATTTT. Encoded protein: CASSLTPRLAGGRGDTQYF. The chain employs TRBV7-3 and TRBJ2-3, with 14 bases lining up with TRBD2. The V gene's germline CDR1 is SGHTA and CDR2 FQGTGA. The CDR3 totals 19 residues. After removal of 0 bases from V and 5 bases from J, the junction contained 10 bases not matched to a gene.